Listed below are T cell receptor beta chains from one sample, sequenced in a study of blood T cell repertoires in COVID-19. The table came from immunoSEQ multiplex PCR; TCRdb's copy has only in-frame clones and leaves some out. The sample holds 250,000 or so clones, roughly 86% seen once. The material sequenced was peripheral blood. Source of these receptors: a man between 50 and 59 years old with acute or convalescent COVID-19. The CDR3 runs from the conserved cysteine through the conserved F or W. The D gene is left open where the match is weak. The size field is filled for only some rows; it gives once, few, many or a size class.

d_gene	v_gene	j_gene	abundance	CDR3nt	CDR3aa
NA	TRBV7-3	TRBJ2-7	once	TGTGCCAGCAGCCCGGGACTTACCTCCTACGAGCAGTACTTC	CASSPGLTSYEQYF
NA	TRBV7-3	TRBJ2-5	NA	TGTGCCAGCAGCTTAGGAGGAGAAGAGACCCAGTACTTC	CASSLGGEETQYF
TRBD2	TRBV2	TRBJ2-2	NA	TGTGCCAGCAGCTTGGGTAGCGGGAGAGGGCTGTTTTTT	CASSLGSGRGLFF
NA	TRBV5-1	TRBJ2-7	NA	TGCGCCAGCAGAACTGGAGGGGACTACGAGCAGTACTTC	CASRTGGDYEQYF
TRBD1	TRBV2	TRBJ1-6	NA	TGTGCCAGCAGTGAAAGAGAAGGGGGCCATACTTCACCCCTCCACTTT	CASSEREGGHTSPLHF
NA	TRBV10-3	TRBJ2-2	NA	TGTGCCATCAGTGAGGTCTTTGGAGGGGCCGGGGAGCTGTTTTTT	CAISEVFGGAGELFF
NA	TRBV9	TRBJ1-1	once	TGTGCCAGCGGCCTCGGGAGGTCGAACACTGAAGCTTTCTTT	CASGLGRSNTEAFF
TRBD2	TRBV2	TRBJ2-7	NA	TGTGCCAGCAGTGACAGCGGGAGGGCCTACGAGCAGTACTTC	CASSDSGRAYEQYF
NA	TRBV21-1	TRBJ1-2	NA	TGTGCCAGCAGCAAAGTCCAGGGGGCGGGCTATGGCTACACCTTC	CASSKVQGAGYGYTF
NA	TRBV28	TRBJ2-7	once	TGTTCGCACGCCCGGGAGAGTGGATACGAGCAGTACTTC	CSHARESGYEQYF
TRBD1	TRBV6-5	TRBJ1-5	many	TGTGCCAGCAGCCGGTACACAGGGGCCAATCAGCCCCAGCATTTT	CASSRYTGANQPQHF
NA	TRBV27	TRBJ2-1	NA	TGTGCCAGCAGTTTATGGGCAGGGGGGACTTACAATGAGCAGTTCTTC	CASSLWAGGTYNEQFF
NA	TRBV18	TRBJ2-1	NA	TGTGCCAGCTCACCACCGTGGAGGGACGGTGAGCAGTTCTTC	CASSPPWRDGEQFF
NA	TRBV10-1	TRBJ2-5	NA	TGCGCCAGCTCACAAGGACAACAAGAGACCCAGTACTTC	CASSQGQQETQYF
TRBD1	TRBV4-1	TRBJ2-5	NA	TGCGCCAGCAGCCAAGCACAGGGGAAAGAGACCCAGTACTTC	CASSQAQGKETQYF
NA	TRBV20-1	TRBJ2-1	NA	TGCAGTGCTAGAGGATATGAGCAGGCGTTCTTC	CSARGYEQAFF
NA	TRBV4-2	TRBJ2-7	NA	TGTGCCAGCAGCCAAGGTACAGCGGTGACCTCCTACGAGCAGTACTTC	CASSQGTAVTSYEQYF
TRBD1	TRBV5-4	TRBJ2-3	NA	TGTGCCAGCAGCTGGACAGGGAGGACAGATACGCAGTATTTT	CASSWTGRTDTQYF
TRBD2	TRBV19	TRBJ2-2	NA	TGTGCCAGTAGTATGGGGGGGACTAACACCGGGGAGCTGTTTTTT	CASSMGGTNTGELFF
TRBD2	TRBV5-6	TRBJ2-5	NA	TGTGCCAGCAGCTTCCCACCGGGACTAGCAACCCAAGAGACCCAGTACTTC	CASSFPPGLATQETQYF
TRBD2	TRBV7-9	TRBJ2-1	NA	TGTGCCAGCAGCCCCAAAGGGACTAGCGGGAGGAATGAGCAGTTCTTC	CASSPKGTSGRNEQFF
NA	TRBV9	TRBJ1-2	once	TGTGCCAGCAGCGAGAGACAGCCTGAGGCTAACTATGGCTACACCTTC	CASSERQPEANYGYTF
TRBD1	TRBV19	TRBJ1-3	NA	TGTGCCAGTAGTATCTCGGGCAGGGGGCAGAGAGGCTCTGGAAACACCATATATTTT	CASSISGRGQRGSGNTIYF
TRBD1	TRBV19	TRBJ1-5	NA	TGTGCCAGTAGTATAAGGACAGGGGGCGAATCGGGCAATCAGCCCCAGCATTTT	CASSIRTGGESGNQPQHF
NA	TRBV28	TRBJ1-5	NA	TGTGCCAGCAGTTTGGGGGGTCAAGGGAGTAGGCAGCCCCAGCATTTT	CASSLGGQGSRQPQHF
TRBD2	TRBV5-1	TRBJ2-1	NA	TGCGCCAGCAGCTTGGGGTCGGCGGGAGGGTTTTACAATGAGCAGTTCTTC	CASSLGSAGGFYNEQFF
TRBD2	TRBV7-9	TRBJ2-1	NA	TGTGCCAGCAGCTTAATACTAGCGGGAGGAATCGATGAGCAGTTCTTC	CASSLILAGGIDEQFF
NA	TRBV7-9	TRBJ2-1	NA	TGTGCCAGCAGGACACTAGAGGGTGAGCAGTTCTTC	CASRTLEGEQFF
NA	TRBV18	TRBJ2-3	NA	TGTGCCAGCTCACCATTGGAGGGCGCAGATACGCAGTATTTT	CASSPLEGADTQYF
NA	TRBV2	TRBJ2-3	NA	TGTGCCAGCCCCCCAGCGGCTAGCACAGATACGCAGTATTTT	CASPPAASTDTQYF
TRBD1	TRBV3-1/TRBV3-2	TRBJ1-2	NA	TGTGCCAGCAGCTTCACAGGGGGGTCTAACTATGGCTACACCTTC	CASSFTGGSNYGYTF
TRBD2	TRBV5-1	TRBJ2-3	NA	TGCGCCAGCAGCGCGGGATTACTAGCGGGAGGAGGAGATACGCAGTATTTT	CASSAGLLAGGGDTQYF
NA	TRBV27	TRBJ2-3	NA	TGTGCCAGCAGTTCCGCGGATACGCAGTATTTT	CASSSADTQYF
NA	TRBV6-5	TRBJ1-2	NA	TGCTCTTCGACCCCAGGGGTTCGCTATGGCTACACCTTC	CSSTPGVRYGYTF
TRBD2	TRBV5-1	TRBJ2-4	NA	TGCGCCAGCAGCTTGGCGGGTATAGTTCCCGGGACTAGCGATTGGGTAGCCAAAAACATTCAGTACTTC	CASSLAGIVPGTSDWVAKNIQYF
NA	TRBV30	TRBJ1-3	NA	TGTGCCTGGACCGCGGCAGGGGCTGGAAACACCATATATTTT	CAWTAAGAGNTIYF
TRBD1	TRBV11-3	TRBJ2-5	NA	TGTGCCAGCAGCTCTACAGGGGATGGAACAGAGACCCAGTACTTC	CASSSTGDGTETQYF
NA	TRBV13	TRBJ2-7	once	TGTGCCAGCAGCTTCGGGTACCACGAGCAGTACTTC	CASSFGYHEQYF
TRBD2	TRBV24-1	TRBJ2-1	NA	TGTGCCACCAGTAAACCCCCGACCGGGACTAGCGGCGTGGAGCAGTTCTTC	CATSKPPTGTSGVEQFF
NA	TRBV18	TRBJ1-1	few	TGTGCCAGCTCACCGCCCCTACTAACGAACACTGAAGCTTTCTTT	CASSPPLLTNTEAFF
NA	TRBV6-2/TRBV6-3	TRBJ2-7	NA	TGTGCCAGCAGTGTCCAGGCAACCTACGAGCAGTACTTC	CASSVQATYEQYF
NA	TRBV5-6	TRBJ1-5	NA	TGTGCCAGCAGCTTGTGGGCTCATAGCAATCAGCCCCAGCATTTT	CASSLWAHSNQPQHF
TRBD1	TRBV6-5	TRBJ1-5	NA	TGTGCCAGCAGACGCGACAGGGATAGCAATCAGCCCCAGCATTTT	CASRRDRDSNQPQHF
NA	TRBV30	TRBJ1-6	NA	TGTGCCTGGAGTACCGGTGTCTCCTATAATTCACCCCTCCACTTT	CAWSTGVSYNSPLHF